This T cell receptor beta chain was captured by sequencing in a study of blood T cell repertoires in COVID-19. Overall study: Sources were T cells, B-cell-depleted T cells, or PBMCs; the material itself was cDNA or gDNA.

A Seattle source enrolled patients during active infection and followed them longitudinally. This CDR3 has 18 amino acids. Authors' methods: Nucleated cell number was recorded as an estimate derived from reference gene primer amplification. Assay: immunoSEQ multiplex PCR; the TCRdb copy retains only in-frame clones and omits some. The DNA was the basis for D and trimming; V, J and clone size are from that table. The data show 150,000 to 200,000 clones, roughly 76% seen once. The genes are TRBV21-1 and TRBJ2-4; the D call in the table, TRBD2, was not verified against the DNA. TRBV21-1 is marked as a pseudogene. Sequences were obtained from peripheral blood. The sequence came from a woman of 80 years or more with COVID-19, enrolled during active disease. CDR3 bases: TGTGCCAGCAGCAAAGTGGAGGCGGGGGCCGGGGCCAAAAACATTCAGTACTTC. It encodes CASSKVEAGAGAKNIQYF.